The T cell receptor beta chain described here comes from a study of blood T cell repertoires in COVID-19. Study-wide context: From the United States, Italy and Spain came samples of acute and convalescent COVID-19. The cDNA or gDNA used as material had been derived from T cells, B-cell-depleted T cells, or PBMCs.

The assay was immunoSEQ multiplex PCR, and TCRdb's table has in-frame clones only and misses some. The profile shows about 200,000 clones, more than 70% of them singletons. This TCR was sampled from a man aged 18 to 30 with active or convalescent COVID-19. Specimen: peripheral blood.

The CDR3 nucleotides read TGTGCCAGCAGCTTAGATCTCGTAGAAGAGACCCAGTACTTC. It is translated as CASSLDLVEETQYF. The gene calls are TRBV11-2 and TRBJ2-5; no firm D call. The CDR3 totals 14 residues. V lost 0 bases and J lost 3, with 8 bases in between. Germline-derived CDR1 and CDR2 are SGHAT and FQNNGV.